Each of the 9 T cell receptor beta chains below was sequenced from the same sample in a study of CD8+CD57+ T cells in acquired aplastic anemia. For CDR3 and TCR beta VDJ profiling, genomic DNA was the template used. TCRdb re-called the reads with MiXCR, one entry per CDR3 protein. The table has roughly 220,000 distinct CDR3 sequences, less than 75% seen once. For sequencing, patients were chosen who had shown expansion of CD8+CD57+ cells by flow cytometry. The sequenced sample was sorted CD4+, CD8+, or CD8+CD57+ T cells (not recorded which) from PBMCs. Receptor source: a human donor with aplastic anemia.

The V call is TRBV10-3, the J call TRBJ2-7, with 13 bases fitting TRBD2. V shed 7 bases and J 4 bases; nucleotides not matched to a gene: 4. CDR3 length equals 14 residues. CDR1 and CDR2 from the germline V gene are ENHRY and SYGVKD. As DNA, the CDR3 is TGTGCCATCAAGACTAGCGGGGGGATGTACGAGCAGTACTTC. Translated: CAIKTSGGMYEQYF.

The chain recombines TRBV9 with TRBJ2-5; D remains ambiguous. The V gene's germline CDR1 is SGDLS and CDR2 YYNGEE. V lost 0 bases and J 5 bases, leaving 8 bases between the germline ends. There are 13 residues in the CDR3. For the CDR3, the DNA is TGTGCCAGCAGCGTAGGGGATGGGGAGACCCAGTACTTC. Its translation: CASSVGDGETQYF.

This sequence joins TRBV6-5 and TRBJ2-7; possibly TRBD1 for D (5 bases). V lost 6 bases and J lost 4, with 13 bases in between. CDR3 length: 13 amino acids. Germline V gives CDR1 MNHEY, CDR2 SVGAGI. CDR3 sequence reads: CASSRRQKYEQYF. CDR3 DNA sequence: TGTGCCAGCAGCCGTCGACAGAAGTACGAGCAGTACTTC.

This chain connects TRBV5-1 to TRBJ2-7, with a possible D match to TRBD1 (5 bases). Germline V lookup: CDR1 SGHRS, CDR2 YFSETQ. The V and J ends lost 4 bases and 5 bases respectively, with 16 bases between them. CDR3 length: 14 residues. CDR3 in amino acids: CASSTTSGFNEQYF. Written as DNA, the CDR3 is TGCGCCAGCAGCACCACTTCAGGGTTCAACGAGCAGTACTTC.

J is TRBJ2-1 and V is TRBV24-1; weak D call: TRBD1 (6 bases). CDR3 length equals 15 residues. Between the trimmed V and J ends, which lost 4 bases and 10 bases, there was a span of 19 bases. Germline V gives CDR1 KGHDR, CDR2 SFDVKD. DNA of the CDR3: TGTGCCACCAGTGACACTCCTTCAGGGGAATGGGAGCAGTTCTTC. It is translated as CATSDTPSGEWEQFF.

This chain joins TRBV9 and TRBJ1-3; D is undetermined. The CDR3 is 14 amino acids. V lost 4 bases to trimming and J lost 3 bases, with 11 bases between them. CDR1 and CDR2 from the germline V gene are SGDLS and YYNGEE. CDR3 DNA sequence: TGTGCCAGCAGCTTTCCCGGGTATGGAAACACCATATATTTT. This encodes CASSFPGYGNTIYF.

About this clonotype itself: One end of the junction varies from germline; a read error may be responsible. The V and J genes are TRBV10-3 and TRBJ2-1, with 8 bases identical to TRBD2. CDR3 size: 14 residues. CDR1 ENHRY and CDR2 SYGVKD come from the germline V gene. CDR3 residues: CASSSAGGANEQFF. DNA of the CDR3: TGTGCCAGCAGTTCCGCCGGGGGGGCCAATGAGCAGTTCTTC.

The chain links TRBV10-3 to TRBJ1-6; D is unclear. V lost 7 bases and J 13 bases, leaving 17 bases between the germline ends. CDR1 and CDR2 (germline): ENHRY, SYGVKD. The CDR3 loop spans 13 amino acids. As DNA, the CDR3 is TGTGCCATCAACGAGGACGGCGGTGGGCCCCTCCACTTT. It is translated as CAINEDGGGPLHF.

This chain connects TRBV19 to TRBJ2-2; TRBD2 is a possible D gene (6 bases). The CDR3 sequence is 15 residues long. CDR1 is LNHDA, CDR2 SQIVND, per germline (reference sequence). The V and J ends lost 5 bases and 5 bases respectively, with 15 bases between them. For the CDR3, the DNA is TGTGCCAGTAGTTTGGAGGGGCGCGTGACCGGGGAGCTGTTTTTT. Translating gives CASSLEGRVTGELFF.